The 7 T cell receptor beta chains given below trace back to one sample, sequenced in a study of T cell repertoires in ileal Crohn's disease. Time point specified: inflamed ileum from the surgical specimen. Profiling relied on immunoSEQ multiplex PCR, and the TCRdb table lists in-frame clones only, not all of them. The sample has approximately 2,000 clones, 65% to 90% seen once. The source material was ileal tissue. The receptors stem from an adult with Crohn's disease.

This chain joins TRBV19 and TRBJ1-5; D perhaps matches TRBD1 (5 bases). Germline lookup yields CDR1 LNHDA and CDR2 SQIVND (reference sequence). Trimming took 5 bases from V and 4 from J, leaving 15 bases between them. CDR3 length: 15 amino acids. CDR3 sequence: CASSGRAQGNQPQHF. The CDR3 coding sequence is TGTGCCAGTAGTGGGAGGGCTCAGGGAAATCAGCCCCAGCATTTT.

As concerns this clone: One junction end disagrees with the germline gene, perhaps due to a read error. The genes are TRBV18 and TRBJ2-2, with D perhaps matching TRBD1 (6 bases). Germline lookup yields CDR1 KGHSH and CDR2 LQKENI. The CDR3 is 14 amino acids. The CDR3 DNA reads TGTGCCAGCGCACCGGGACATGGGACCGGGGAGCTGTTTTTT. Translating gives CASAPGHGTGELFF.

The rearrangement joins TRBV28 to TRBJ1-4; tentative D call: TRBD1 (5 bases). CDR1 is MDHEN, CDR2 SYDVKM, per germline. The CDR3 is 12 residues long. Trimming took off 5 bases at V and 8 bases at J, with 9 bases between the two ends. The chain's CDR3 is CASSGGGEKLFF. In nucleotides, the CDR3 is TGTGCCAGCAGTGGTGGGGGGGAAAAACTGTTTTTT.

This clone showed up just once. V and J are TRBV4-2 and TRBJ2-7, with 9 bases lining up with TRBD1. The J segment lost 0 bases and the V segment lost 0 bases, leaving 0 bases of the junction unmatched. The CDR3 covers 15 residues. Per germline, CDR1 LGHNA and CDR2 YNFKEQ. In DNA form, the CDR3 reads TGTGCCAGCAGCCAAGAGACAGGGGGCTCCTACGAGCAGTACTTC. Translated: CASSQETGGSYEQYF.

The rearrangement uses TRBV6-5 and TRBJ2-2; D not certain. There are 14 residues in the CDR3. The germline CDR1 and CDR2 sequences are MNHEY and SVGAGI. Trimming took 2 bases from V and 1 from J, leaving 5 bases between them. CDR3 sequence (DNA): TGTGCCAGCAGTTACGCAAGGAACACCGGGGAGCTGTTTTTT. Residues: CASSYARNTGELFF.

This clone was detected only once. V usage is TRBV10-2 and J usage is TRBJ2-7; D gene ambiguous. The V end was cut by 4 bases, the J end by 3 bases, with 4 bases between. This CDR3 contains 11 residues. Per the germline V gene, CDR1 is WSHSY and CDR2 is SAAADI. CDR3 residues: CASSGGYEQYF. The CDR3 DNA sequence: TGCGCCAGCAGTGGGGGCTACGAGCAGTACTTC.

The rearrangement uses TRBV2 and TRBJ2-2; TRBD1 agrees at 8 bases. Germline-derived CDR1 and CDR2 are SNHLY and FYNNEI. This CDR3 is built from 15 residues. Losses at the gene ends were 8 bases for V and 1 base for J; bases not matched to a gene: 6. The CDR3 spells CASYPGTGNTGELFF. The CDR3 coding sequence is TGTGCCAGCTACCCCGGGACAGGGAACACCGGGGAGCTGTTTTTT. Drawing the rest from reference TRBV2 and TRBJ2-2, the complete variable domain is EPEVTQTPSHQVTQMGQEVILRCVPISNHLYFYWYRQILGQKVEFLVSFYNNEISEKSEIFDDQFSVERPDGSNFTLKIRSTKLEDSAMYFCASYPGTGNTGELFFGEGSRLTVL.